This record concerns one TCR beta chain sequence. This table comes from immunoSEQ multiplex PCR, and its TCRdb copy is limited to in-frame clones, with some not included. The sample contains roughly 130,000 clones, around 93% of which appear only once. The source of the sample is a study of OX40 agonist ivuxolimab in advanced cancers. The receptor's source is an adult with an advanced solid tumor such as melanoma, head and neck, liver or kidney cancer. Sequencing used CD4+ or CD8+ T cells sorted from blood, obtained in a trial of the OX40 agonist ivuxolimab.

The CDR3 bases are TGTGCCACAGGGGACAGGAGCTATGGCTACACCTTC. Translated: CATGDRSYGYTF. This chain connects TRBV28 to TRBJ1-2; 8 bases agree with TRBD1. The junction had 5 bases not matched to a gene; V was cut back by 10 bases and J by 4 bases. Germline V gene sequence: CDR1 MDHEN, CDR2 SYDVKM. CDR3 length: 12 residues.